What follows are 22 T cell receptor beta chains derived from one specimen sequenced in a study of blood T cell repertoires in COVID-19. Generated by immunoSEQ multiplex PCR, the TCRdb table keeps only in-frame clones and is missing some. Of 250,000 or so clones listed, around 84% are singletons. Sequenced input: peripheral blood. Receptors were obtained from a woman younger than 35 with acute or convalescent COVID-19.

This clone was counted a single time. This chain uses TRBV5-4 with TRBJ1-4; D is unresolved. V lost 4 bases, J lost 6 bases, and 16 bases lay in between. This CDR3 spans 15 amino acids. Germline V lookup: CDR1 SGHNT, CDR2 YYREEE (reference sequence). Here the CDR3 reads CASSLGDGVYEKLFF. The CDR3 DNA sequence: TGTGCCAGCAGCCTTGGAGACGGAGTATATGAAAAACTGTTTTTT.

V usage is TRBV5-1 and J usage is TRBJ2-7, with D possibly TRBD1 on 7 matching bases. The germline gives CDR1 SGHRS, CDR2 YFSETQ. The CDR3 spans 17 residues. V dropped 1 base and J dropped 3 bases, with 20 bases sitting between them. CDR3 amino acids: CASSLRKGGQNFYEQYF. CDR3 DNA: TGCGCCAGCAGCTTGAGAAAGGGGGGACAGAATTTCTACGAGCAGTACTTC.

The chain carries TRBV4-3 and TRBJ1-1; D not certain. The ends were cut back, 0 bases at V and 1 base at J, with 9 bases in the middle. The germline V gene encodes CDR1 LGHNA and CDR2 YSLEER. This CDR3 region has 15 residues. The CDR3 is CASSQDTQPNTEAFF. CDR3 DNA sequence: TGCGCCAGCAGCCAAGATACACAACCGAACACTGAAGCTTTCTTT.

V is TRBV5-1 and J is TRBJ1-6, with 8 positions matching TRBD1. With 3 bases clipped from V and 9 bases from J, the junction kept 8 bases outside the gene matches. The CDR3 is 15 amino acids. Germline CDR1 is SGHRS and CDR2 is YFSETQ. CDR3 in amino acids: CASSWDGQGVSPLHF. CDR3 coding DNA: TGCGCCAGCAGCTGGGACGGACAGGGAGTTTCACCCCTCCACTTT.

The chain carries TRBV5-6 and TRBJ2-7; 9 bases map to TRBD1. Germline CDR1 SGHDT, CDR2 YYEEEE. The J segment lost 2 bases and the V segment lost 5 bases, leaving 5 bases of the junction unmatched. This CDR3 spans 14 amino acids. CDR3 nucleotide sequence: TGTGCCAGCAGTACACAGGGGGCGACCTACGAGCAGTACTTC. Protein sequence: CASSTQGATYEQYF.

In DNA, the CDR3 is TGTGCCAGCTCCATCCTCGACGGGGAGCAGTACTTC. Protein: CASSILDGEQYF. The V and J genes are TRBV27 and TRBJ2-7; D ambiguous. V gave up 8 bases and J gave up 7 bases, with 15 bases separating them. Germline loops: CDR1 MNHEY, CDR2 SMNVEV (reference sequence). This CDR3 has 12 residues.

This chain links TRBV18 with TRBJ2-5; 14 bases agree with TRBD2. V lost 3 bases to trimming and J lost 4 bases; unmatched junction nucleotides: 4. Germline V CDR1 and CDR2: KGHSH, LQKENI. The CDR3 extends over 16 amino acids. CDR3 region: CASSPRLAGGRETQYF. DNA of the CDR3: TGTGCCAGCTCACCCAGACTAGCGGGAGGGAGAGAGACCCAGTACTTC. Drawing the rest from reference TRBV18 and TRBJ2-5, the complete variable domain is NAGVMQNPRHLVRRRGQEARLRCSPMKGHSHVYWYRQLPEEGLKFMVYLQKENIIDESGMPKERFSAEFPKEGPSILRIQQVVRGDSAAYFCASSPRLAGGRETQYFGPGTRLLVL.

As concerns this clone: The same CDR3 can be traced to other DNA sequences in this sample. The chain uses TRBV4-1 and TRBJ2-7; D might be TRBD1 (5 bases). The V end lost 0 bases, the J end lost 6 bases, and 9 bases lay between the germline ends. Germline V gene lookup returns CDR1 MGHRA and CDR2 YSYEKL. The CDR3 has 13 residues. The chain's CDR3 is CASSQDRGREQYF. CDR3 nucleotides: TGCGCCAGCAGCCAAGATAGGGGTCGCGAGCAGTACTTC.

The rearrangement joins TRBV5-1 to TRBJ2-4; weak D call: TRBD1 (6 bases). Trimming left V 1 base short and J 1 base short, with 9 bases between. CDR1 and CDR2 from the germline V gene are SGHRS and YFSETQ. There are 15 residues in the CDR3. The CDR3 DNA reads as TGCGCCAGCAGCTTGTCAGACAGGGCCAAAAACATTCAGTACTTC. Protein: CASSLSDRAKNIQYF.

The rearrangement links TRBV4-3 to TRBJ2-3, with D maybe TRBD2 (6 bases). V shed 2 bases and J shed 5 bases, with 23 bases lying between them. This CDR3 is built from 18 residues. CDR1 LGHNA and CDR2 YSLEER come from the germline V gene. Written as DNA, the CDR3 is TGCGCCAGCAGCCAACCGCCCCCTGGGACTGCGAGGGTAGATACGCAGTATTTT. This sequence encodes CASSQPPPGTARVDTQYF.

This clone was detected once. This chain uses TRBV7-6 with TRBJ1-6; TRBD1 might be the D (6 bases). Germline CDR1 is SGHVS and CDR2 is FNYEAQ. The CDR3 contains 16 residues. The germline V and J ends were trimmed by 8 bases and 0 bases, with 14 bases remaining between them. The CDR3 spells CASDTGKGSYNSPLHF. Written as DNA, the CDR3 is TGTGCCAGCGACACAGGGAAGGGCTCCTATAATTCACCCCTCCACTTT.

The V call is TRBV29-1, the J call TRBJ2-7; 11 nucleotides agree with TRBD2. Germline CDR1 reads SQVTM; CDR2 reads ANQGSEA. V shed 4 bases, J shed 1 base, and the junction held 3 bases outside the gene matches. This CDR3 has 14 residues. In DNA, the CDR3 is TGCAGCGTTGGACTAGCGGGGTCATCCTACGAGCAGTACTTC. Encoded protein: CSVGLAGSSYEQYF.

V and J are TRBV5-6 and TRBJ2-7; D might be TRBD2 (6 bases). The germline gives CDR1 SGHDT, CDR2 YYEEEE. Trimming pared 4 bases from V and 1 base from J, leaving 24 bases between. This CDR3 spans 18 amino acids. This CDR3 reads CASSRVVGLLLNSYEQYF. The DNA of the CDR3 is TGTGCCAGCAGCCGCGTCGTTGGACTACTTCTCAATTCCTACGAGCAGTACTTC.

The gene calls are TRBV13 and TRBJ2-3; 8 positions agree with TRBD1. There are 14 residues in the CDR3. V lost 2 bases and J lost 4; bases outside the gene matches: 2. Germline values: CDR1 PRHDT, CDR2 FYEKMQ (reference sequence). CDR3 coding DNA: TGTGCCAGCAGCTTACCACAGGGGGCAGATACGCAGTATTTT. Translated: CASSLPQGADTQYF.

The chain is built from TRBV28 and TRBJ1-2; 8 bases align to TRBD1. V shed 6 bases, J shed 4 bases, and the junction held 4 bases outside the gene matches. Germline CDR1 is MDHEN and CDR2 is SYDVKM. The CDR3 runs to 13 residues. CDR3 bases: TGTGCCAGCAGAACAGGGGGACGCTATGGCTACACCTTC. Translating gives CASRTGGRYGYTF.

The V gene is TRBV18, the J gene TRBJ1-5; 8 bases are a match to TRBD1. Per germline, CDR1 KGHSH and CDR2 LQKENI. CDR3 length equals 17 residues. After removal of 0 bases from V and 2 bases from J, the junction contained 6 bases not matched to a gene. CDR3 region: CASSPPGTGPGNQPQHF. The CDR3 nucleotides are TGTGCCAGCTCACCACCCGGGACAGGACCGGGCAATCAGCCCCAGCATTTT.

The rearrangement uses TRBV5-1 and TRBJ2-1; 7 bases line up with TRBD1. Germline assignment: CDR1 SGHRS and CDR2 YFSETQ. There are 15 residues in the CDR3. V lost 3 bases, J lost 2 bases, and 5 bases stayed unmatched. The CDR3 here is CASSSSGTAYNEQFF. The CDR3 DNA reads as TGCGCCAGCAGCTCATCCGGGACAGCCTACAATGAGCAGTTCTTC.

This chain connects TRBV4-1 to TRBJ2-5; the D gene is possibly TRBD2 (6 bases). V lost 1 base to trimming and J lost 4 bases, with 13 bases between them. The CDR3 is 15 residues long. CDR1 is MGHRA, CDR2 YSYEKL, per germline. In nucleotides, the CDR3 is TGCGCCAGCAGCCAAGTCCTTCAGGGAGGAGAGACCCAGTACTTC. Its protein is CASSQVLQGGETQYF.

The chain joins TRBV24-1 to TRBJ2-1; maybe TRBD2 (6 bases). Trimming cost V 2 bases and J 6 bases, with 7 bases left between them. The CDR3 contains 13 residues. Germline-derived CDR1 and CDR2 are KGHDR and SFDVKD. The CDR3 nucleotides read TGTGCCACCAGTGATTGGGGAGGCAATGAGCAGTTCTTC. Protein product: CATSDWGGNEQFF.

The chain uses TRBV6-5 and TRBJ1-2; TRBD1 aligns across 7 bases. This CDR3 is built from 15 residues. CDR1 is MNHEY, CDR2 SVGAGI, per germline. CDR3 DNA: TGTGAAGAGGCTTGCGACAGGGAGACGAACTATGGCTACACCTTC. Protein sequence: CEEACDRETNYGYTF.

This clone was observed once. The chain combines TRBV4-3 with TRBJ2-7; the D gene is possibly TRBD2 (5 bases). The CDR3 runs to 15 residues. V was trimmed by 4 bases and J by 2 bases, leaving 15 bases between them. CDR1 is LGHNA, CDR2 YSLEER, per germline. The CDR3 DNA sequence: TGCGCCAGCAGCCCCGACCGGAGCGGACCCTACGAGCAGTACTTC. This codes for CASSPDRSGPYEQYF.

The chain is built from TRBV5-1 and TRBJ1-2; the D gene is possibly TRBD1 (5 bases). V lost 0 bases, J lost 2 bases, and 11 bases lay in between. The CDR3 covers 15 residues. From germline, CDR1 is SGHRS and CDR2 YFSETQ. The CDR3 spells CASSLGDWENYGYTF. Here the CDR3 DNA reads TGCGCCAGCAGCTTGGGGGACTGGGAAAACTATGGCTACACCTTC.